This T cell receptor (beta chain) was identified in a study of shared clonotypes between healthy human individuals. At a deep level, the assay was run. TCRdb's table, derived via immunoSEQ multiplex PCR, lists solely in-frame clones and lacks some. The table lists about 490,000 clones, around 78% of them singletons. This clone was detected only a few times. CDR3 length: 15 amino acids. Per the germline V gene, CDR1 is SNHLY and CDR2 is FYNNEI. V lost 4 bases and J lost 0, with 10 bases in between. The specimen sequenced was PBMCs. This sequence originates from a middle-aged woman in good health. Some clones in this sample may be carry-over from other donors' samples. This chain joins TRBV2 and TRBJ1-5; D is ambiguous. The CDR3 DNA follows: TGTGCCAGCAGTGGGACCGGGAATAGCAATCAGCCCCAGCATTTT. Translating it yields CASSGTGNSNQPQHF. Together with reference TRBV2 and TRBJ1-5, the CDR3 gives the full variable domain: EPEVTQTPSHQVTQMGQEVILRCVPISNHLYFYWYRQILGQKVEFLVSFYNNEISEKSEIFDDQFSVERPDGSNFTLKIRSTKLEDSAMYFCASSGTGNSNQPQHFGDGTRLSIL.